This record concerns one T cell receptor (beta chain) sequence. Active ophthalmopathy (CAS at least 3, NOSPECS at least 4), lasting under 3 months. Excluded were patients with other autoimmune diseases, uncontrolled infections, pregnancy or lactation. RNA transcripts served as template for amplifying TCR beta CDR3 sequences. HTBI primers were used in a first-round RT-PCR, which preceded a second-round multiplex PCR. Each CDR3 protein is one row after TCRdb ran MiXCR on the multiplex PCR reads. The sample has about 660,000 distinct CDR3 sequences, 35% to 45% seen once. The data derive from a study of Graves' ophthalmopathy and Graves' hyperthyroidism. Study overall: Upon initial diagnosis and before any treatment, peripheral blood was collected.

Sample: peripheral blood. This sequence was found in an adult man with Graves' ophthalmopathy.

The CDR3 protein is CASSDQDSPFWPQHF. The CDR3 nucleotides are TGTGCCAGCAGTGACCAGGACAGCCCGTTCTGGCCCCAGCATTTT. The chain uses TRBV6-4 and TRBJ1-5; a weak D match, TRBD1 (6 bases). The CDR3 has 15 amino acids. Trimming removed 2 bases at V and 9 bases at J, with 17 bases between. CDR1 MRHNA and CDR2 SNTAGT come from the germline V gene.